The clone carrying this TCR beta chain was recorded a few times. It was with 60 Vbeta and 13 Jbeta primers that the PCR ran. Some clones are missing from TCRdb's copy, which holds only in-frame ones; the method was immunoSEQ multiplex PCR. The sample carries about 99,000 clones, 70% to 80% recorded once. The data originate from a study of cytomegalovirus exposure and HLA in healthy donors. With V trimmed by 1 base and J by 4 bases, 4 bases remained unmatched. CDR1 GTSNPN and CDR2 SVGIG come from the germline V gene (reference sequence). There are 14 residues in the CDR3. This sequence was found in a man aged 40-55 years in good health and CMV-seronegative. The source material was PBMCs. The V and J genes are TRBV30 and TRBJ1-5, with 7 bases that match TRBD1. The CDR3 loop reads CAWSEGAGNQPQHF. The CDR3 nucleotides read TGTGCCTGGAGTGAGGGGGCAGGTAATCAGCCCCAGCATTTT.